This TCR beta chain was found in a study of control samples from healthy donors and cancer patients. The germline V gene encodes CDR1 KGHSH and CDR2 LQKENI. V was shortened by 2 bases and J by 5 bases, with 12 bases between the two germline ends. The CDR3 runs to 14 residues. Sequenced by immunoSEQ multiplex PCR; TCRdb stores in-frame clones only, minus some. The sample includes about 59,000 clones, roughly nine tenths seen only once; the top ten take around 1.7%. The chain joins TRBV18 to TRBJ1-1; unclear D gene. The clonotype originates from a man in his forties with colorectal cancer. Sequenced sample: PBMCs. The CDR3 bases are TGTGCCAGCTCACCAGATAAGGGAGGGACTGAAGCTTTCTTT. This gives the protein CASSPDKGGTEAFF.